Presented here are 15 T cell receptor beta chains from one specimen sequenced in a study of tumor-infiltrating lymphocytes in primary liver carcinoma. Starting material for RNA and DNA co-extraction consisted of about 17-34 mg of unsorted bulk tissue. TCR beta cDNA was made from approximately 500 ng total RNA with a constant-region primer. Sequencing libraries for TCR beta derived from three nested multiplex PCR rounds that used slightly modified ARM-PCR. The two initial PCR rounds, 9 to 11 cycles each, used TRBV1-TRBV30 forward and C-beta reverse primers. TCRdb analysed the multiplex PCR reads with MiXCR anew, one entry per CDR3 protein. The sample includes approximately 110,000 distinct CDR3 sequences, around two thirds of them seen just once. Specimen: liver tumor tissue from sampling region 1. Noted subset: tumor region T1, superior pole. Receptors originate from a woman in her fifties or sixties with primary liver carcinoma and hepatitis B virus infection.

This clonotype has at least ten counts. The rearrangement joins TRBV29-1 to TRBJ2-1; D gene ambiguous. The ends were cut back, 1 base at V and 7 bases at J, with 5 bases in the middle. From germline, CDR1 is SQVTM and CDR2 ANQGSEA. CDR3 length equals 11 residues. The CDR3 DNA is TGCAGCGTTGAAGTTTTTAATGAGCAGTTCTTC. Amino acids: CSVEVFNEQFF.

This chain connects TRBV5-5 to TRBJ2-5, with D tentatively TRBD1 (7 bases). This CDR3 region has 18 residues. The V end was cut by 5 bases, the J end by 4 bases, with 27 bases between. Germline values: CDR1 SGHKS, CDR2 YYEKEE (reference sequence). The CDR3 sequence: CASRPGAMMTGYAETQYF. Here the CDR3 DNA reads TGTGCCAGCAGGCCGGGGGCTATGATGACAGGGTATGCAGAGACCCAGTACTTC.

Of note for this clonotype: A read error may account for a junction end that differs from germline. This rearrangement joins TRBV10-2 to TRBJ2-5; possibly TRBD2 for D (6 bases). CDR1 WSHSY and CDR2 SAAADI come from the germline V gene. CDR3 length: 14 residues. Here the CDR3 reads CANMGREYQETQYF. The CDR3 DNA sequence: TGTGCCAACATGGGACGGGAGTACCAAGAGACCCAGTACTTC.

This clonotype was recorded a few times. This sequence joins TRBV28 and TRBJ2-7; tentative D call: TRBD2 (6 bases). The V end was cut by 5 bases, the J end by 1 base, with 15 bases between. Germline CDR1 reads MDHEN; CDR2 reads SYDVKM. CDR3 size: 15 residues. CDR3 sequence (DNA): TGTGCCAGCAGTCGTGGAGGGGTGCAATCCTACGAGCAGTACTTC. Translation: CASSRGGVQSYEQYF. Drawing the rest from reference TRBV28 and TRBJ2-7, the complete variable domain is DVKVTQSSRYLVKRTGEKVFLECVQDMDHENMFWYRQDPGLGLRLIYFSYDVKMKEKGDIPEGYSVSREKKERFSLILESASTNQTSMYLCASSRGGVQSYEQYFGPGTRLTVT.

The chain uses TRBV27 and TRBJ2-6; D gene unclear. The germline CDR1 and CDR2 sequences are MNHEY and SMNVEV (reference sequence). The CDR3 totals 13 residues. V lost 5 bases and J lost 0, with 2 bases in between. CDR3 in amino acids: CASSHSGANVLTF. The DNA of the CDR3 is TGTGCCAGCAGTCACTCTGGGGCCAACGTCCTGACTTTC.

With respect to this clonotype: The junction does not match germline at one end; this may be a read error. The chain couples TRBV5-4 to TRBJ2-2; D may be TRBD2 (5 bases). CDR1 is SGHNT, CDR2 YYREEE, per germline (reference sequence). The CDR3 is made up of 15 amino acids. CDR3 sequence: CASSFWGANTGELFF. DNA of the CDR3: TGTGCCAGCAGCTTCTGGGGAGCGAACACCGGGGAGTTGTTTTTT. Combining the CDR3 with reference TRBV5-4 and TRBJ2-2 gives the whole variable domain ETGVTQSPTHLIKTRGQQVTLRCSSQSGHNTVSWYQQALGQGPQFIFQYYREEENGRGNFPPRFSGLQFPNYSSELNVNALELDDSALYLCASSFWGANTGELFFGEGSRLTVL.

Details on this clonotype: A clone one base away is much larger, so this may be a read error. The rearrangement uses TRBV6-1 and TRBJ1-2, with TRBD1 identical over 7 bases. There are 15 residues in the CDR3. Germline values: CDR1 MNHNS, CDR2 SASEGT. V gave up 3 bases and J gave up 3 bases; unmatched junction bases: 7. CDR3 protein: CASSDPETGHYGYTF. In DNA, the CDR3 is TGTGCCAGCAGTGATCCTGAGACAGGGCACTATGGCTACACCTTC.

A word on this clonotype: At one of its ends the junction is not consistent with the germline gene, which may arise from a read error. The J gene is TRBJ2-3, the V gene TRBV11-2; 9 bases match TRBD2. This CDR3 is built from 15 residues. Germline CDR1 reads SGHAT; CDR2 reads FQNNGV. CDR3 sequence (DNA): TGTTCCAGCAGCTTAGTGCGGGGGGGCACAGACACGCAGTATTTT. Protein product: CSSSLVRGGTDTQYF.

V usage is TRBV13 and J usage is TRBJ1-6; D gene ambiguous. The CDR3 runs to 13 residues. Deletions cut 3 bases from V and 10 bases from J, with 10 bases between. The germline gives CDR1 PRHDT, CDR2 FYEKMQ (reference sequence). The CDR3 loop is CASSLAGSSPLHF. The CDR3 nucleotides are TGTGCCAGCAGCTTGGCGGGGTCCTCACCCCTCCACTTT.

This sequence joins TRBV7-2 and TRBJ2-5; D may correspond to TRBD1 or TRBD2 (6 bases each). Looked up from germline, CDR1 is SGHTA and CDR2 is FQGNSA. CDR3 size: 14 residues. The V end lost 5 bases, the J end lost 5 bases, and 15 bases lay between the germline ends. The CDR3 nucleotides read TGTGCCAGCAGCCTAGGGGGGAGTATGGAGACCCAGTACTTC. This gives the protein CASSLGGSMETQYF.

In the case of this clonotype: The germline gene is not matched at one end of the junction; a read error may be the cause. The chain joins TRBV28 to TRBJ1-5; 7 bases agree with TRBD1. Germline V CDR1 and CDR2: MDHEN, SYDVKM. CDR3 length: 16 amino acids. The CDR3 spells CASSSSEQGNNQPHHF. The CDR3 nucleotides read TGTGCCAGCAGTTCCTCGGAACAGGGGAACAATCAGCCCCACCATTTT. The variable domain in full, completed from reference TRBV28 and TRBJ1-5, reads DVKVTQSSRYLVKRTGEKVFLECVQDMDHENMFWYRQDPGLGLRLIYFSYDVKMKEKGDIPEGYSVSREKKERFSLILESASTNQTSMYLCASSSSEQGNNQPHHFGDGTRLSIL.

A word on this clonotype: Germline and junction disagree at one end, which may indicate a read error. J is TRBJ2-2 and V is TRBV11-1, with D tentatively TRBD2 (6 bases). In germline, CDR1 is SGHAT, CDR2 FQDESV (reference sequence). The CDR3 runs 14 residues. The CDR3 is CASRPSLDTGGLFF. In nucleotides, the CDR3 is TGCGCCAGCAGACCGAGTCTTGACACCGGGGGGCTGTTTTTT.

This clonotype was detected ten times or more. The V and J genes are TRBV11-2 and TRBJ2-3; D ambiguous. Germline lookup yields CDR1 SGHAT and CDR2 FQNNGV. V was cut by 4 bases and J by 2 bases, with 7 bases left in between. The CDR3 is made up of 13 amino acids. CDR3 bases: TGTGCCAGCAGCTACACTAACACAGATACGCAGTATTTT. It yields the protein CASSYTNTDTQYF.

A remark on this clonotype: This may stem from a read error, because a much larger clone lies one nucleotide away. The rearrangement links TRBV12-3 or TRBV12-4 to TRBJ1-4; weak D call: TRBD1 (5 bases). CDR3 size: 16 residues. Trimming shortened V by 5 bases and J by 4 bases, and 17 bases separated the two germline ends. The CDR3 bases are TGTGCCAGCAGTCCGGTGTGGGGGGACGTTAATGAAAAACTGTTTTTT. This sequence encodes CASSPVWGDVNEKLFF.

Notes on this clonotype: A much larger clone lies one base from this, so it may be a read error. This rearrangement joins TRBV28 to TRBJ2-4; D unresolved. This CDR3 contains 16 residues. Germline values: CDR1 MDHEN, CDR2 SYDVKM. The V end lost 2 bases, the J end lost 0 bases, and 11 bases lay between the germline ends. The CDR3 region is CASSLVEQLAKNIQYF. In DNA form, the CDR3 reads TGTGCCAGCAGTTTAGTGGAACAGCTAGCCAAAAACATTCAGTACTTC.